One and the same sample provided the 32 T cell receptor beta chains below, sequenced in a study of identical twins. Via MiXCR, TCRdb re-called the 5' RACE reads, giving one row per CDR3 protein. The sample has roughly 1.6 million distinct CDR3 sequences, about 31% seen once; the top ten hold roughly 0.3%. Sequenced input: cord blood. Receptors were obtained from a newborn girl in good health.

This clonotype was seen only a few times. The V call is TRBV7-6, the J call TRBJ1-2; D uncertain. CDR1 and CDR2 (germline): SGHVS, FNYEAQ. The CDR3 has 15 amino acids. V was trimmed by 2 bases and J by 4 bases, leaving 14 bases between them. The CDR3: CASSLIAGPSYGYTF. CDR3 nucleotides: TGTGCCAGCAGCTTAATAGCAGGACCCTCCTATGGCTACACCTTC.

The J gene is TRBJ2-2, the V gene TRBV12-3 or TRBV12-4, with 7 bases fitting TRBD1. The length of the CDR3 is 15 residues. Unmatched junction bases numbered 4, after V lost 1 base and J lost 5 bases. CDR3 region: CASSLVQGITGELFF. The DNA for the CDR3 is TGTGCCAGCAGTTTAGTACAGGGGATAACCGGGGAGCTGTTTTTT.

This rearrangement joins TRBV27 to TRBJ1-4; possible D gene TRBD1, 6 bases. V shed 6 bases and J shed 7 bases, with 15 bases lying between them. Germline assignment: CDR1 MNHEY and CDR2 SMNVEV (reference sequence). The CDR3 sequence is 14 residues long. The CDR3 DNA reads TGTGCCAGCAGCCTTAACAGGGCCAGTGAAAAACTGTTTTTT. Translation: CASSLNRASEKLFF. Full variable domain (outside the CDR3, taken from reference TRBV27 and TRBJ1-4): EAQVTQNPRYLITVTGKKLTVTCSQNMNHEYMSWYRQDPGLGLRQIYYSMNVEVTDKGDVPEGYKVSRKEKRNFPLILESPSPNQTSLYFCASSLNRASEKLFFGSGTQLSVL.

This clonotype is a singleton in its sample. This may be a read error: a much more frequent sequence differs by one nucleotide. This rearrangement joins TRBV24-1 to TRBJ2-6; unclear D gene. Germline V lookup: CDR1 KGHDR, CDR2 SFDVKD. The CDR3 sequence is 15 residues long. V lost 2 bases and J 0 bases, leaving 4 bases between the germline ends. CDR3 coding DNA: TGTGCCACCAGTGATTCGAACTCTGGGGCCAACGTCCTGACTTTC. Residues: CATSDSNSGANVLTF.

This clonotype was seen only a few times. The CDR3 bases are TGCAGTGCTAGAGATCAGCTTACCTATGGCTACACCTTC. Its protein is CSARDQLTYGYTF. The chain uses TRBV20-1 and TRBJ1-2; D is unresolved. V was trimmed by 0 bases and J by 4 bases, leaving 9 bases between them. The CDR3 covers 13 residues. Germline V gene lookup returns CDR1 DFQATT and CDR2 SNEGSKA (reference sequence).

As concerns this clonotype: Compared with germline, one end of the junction differs, possibly owing to a read error. V and J are TRBV20-1 and TRBJ2-1; unclear D gene. This CDR3 is built from 14 residues. Germline CDR1 reads DFQATT; CDR2 reads SNEGSKA (reference sequence). CDR3 DNA sequence: TGCAGTGCTAATGGCCCAAACTCCTACCATGAGCAGTTCTTC. Translating gives CSANGPNSYHEQFF.

In this sample, this clonotype turned up once. The rearrangement joins TRBV9 to TRBJ1-1, with D uncertain. The germline V and J ends were trimmed by 2 bases and 1 base, with 9 bases remaining between them. Germline V lookup: CDR1 SGDLS, CDR2 YYNGEE. The CDR3 is 14 amino acids. This CDR3 reads CASSVGVANTEAFF. The CDR3, as DNA: TGTGCCAGCAGCGTTGGAGTTGCGAACACTGAAGCTTTCTTT. Full variable domain (remainder filled in from reference TRBV9 and TRBJ1-1): DSGVTQTPKHLITATGQRVTLRCSPRSGDLSVYWYQQSLDQGLQFLIQYYNGEERAKGNILERFSAQQFPDLHSELNLSSLELGDSALYFCASSVGVANTEAFFGQGTRLTVV.

This clonotype was counted only a few times. The V call is TRBV6-5, the J call TRBJ2-5; possibly TRBD1 for D (6 bases). Judging by the DNA end, TRBJ2-7 fits better; the J call may be wrong. From germline, CDR1 is MNHEY and CDR2 SVGAGI. The CDR3 runs to 13 residues. The CDR3 nucleotides read TGTGCCAGCAGTTACTCGGACAGAAACGAGCAGTACTTC. This encodes CASSYSDRNEQYF.

In this sample, this clonotype turned up a few times. The V gene is TRBV20-1, the J gene TRBJ2-3, with TRBD2 matching over 9 bases. This CDR3 has 13 residues. In germline, CDR1 is DFQATT, CDR2 SNEGSKA (reference sequence). Trimming at V came to 5 bases and at J to 6 bases, leaving 6 bases not matched to a gene. CDR3 sequence: CSAYRRGGDTQYF. The CDR3 DNA is TGCAGTGCTTACCGGCGGGGGGGCGATACGCAGTATTTT.

The rearrangement joins TRBV7-2 to TRBJ2-2; D gene uncertain. The CDR3 consists of 17 residues. V lost 1 base and J 3 bases, leaving 15 bases between the germline ends. Per the germline V gene, CDR1 is SGHTA and CDR2 is FQGNSA. The CDR3: CASSLGWVGSYTGELFF. CDR3 DNA sequence: TGTGCCAGCAGCTTAGGGTGGGTAGGCTCGTACACCGGGGAGCTGTTTTTT.

This chain connects TRBV3-1 to TRBJ1-4, with D uncertain. Deletions cut 6 bases from V and 0 bases from J, with 5 bases between. Germline CDR1 LGHDT, CDR2 YNNKEL (reference sequence). This CDR3 has 13 amino acids. CDR3 sequence: CASRDATNEKLFF. CDR3 nucleotide sequence: TGTGCCAGCAGGGATGCAACTAATGAAAAACTGTTTTTT.

J is TRBJ1-1 and V is TRBV12-3 or TRBV12-4, with D uncertain. The CDR3 contains 15 residues. V dropped 7 bases and J dropped 4 bases, with 19 bases sitting between them. The CDR3 region is CASKGLGSLGTEAFF. For the CDR3, the DNA is TGTGCCAGCAAGGGTTTGGGGTCTTTAGGCACTGAAGCTTTCTTT.

A remark on this clonotype: At one end the junction does not follow the germline gene, possibly because of a read error. The J gene is TRBJ1-2, the V gene TRBV5-1; 8 bases align to TRBD1. Per the germline V gene, CDR1 is SGHRS and CDR2 is YFSETQ. The CDR3 has 15 amino acids. CDR3 amino acids: CASSSGQVRNYGHTF. As DNA, the CDR3 is TGCGCCAGCAGCTCGGGACAGGTCCGAAACTATGGCCACACCTTC.

This clonotype was counted between two and nine times. The chain has TRBV2 and TRBJ2-1, with a possible D match to TRBD2 (5 bases). Trimming stripped 5 bases from V and 5 bases from J, with 10 bases between. The length of the CDR3 is 13 residues. Germline-derived CDR1 and CDR2 are SNHLY and FYNNEI. This CDR3 reads CASSPAAHNEQFF. The CDR3 nucleotides read TGTGCCAGCAGTCCAGCGGCCCACAATGAGCAGTTCTTC.

This clonotype was seen a few times. This sequence joins TRBV12-3 or TRBV12-4 and TRBJ2-5, with 9 nucleotides matching TRBD2. The J segment lost 11 bases and the V segment lost 4 bases, leaving 8 bases of the junction unmatched. The CDR3 is 13 residues long. The CDR3 loop reads CASSYGGRVEQYF. The CDR3 DNA is TGTGCCAGCAGTTACGGCGGGAGGGTGGAGCAGTACTTC.

J is TRBJ1-4 and V is TRBV10-3; D might be TRBD1 (6 bases). Trimming removed 3 bases from V and 8 bases from J, with 22 bases in between. The CDR3 is 17 residues long. The germline CDR1 and CDR2 sequences are ENHRY and SYGVKD. The CDR3 DNA reads TGTGCCATCAGTGACGCCAAAACAGGGAGGGGAAACGAAAAACTGTTTTTT. It translates to CAISDAKTGRGNEKLFF.

A remark on this clonotype: One base away lies a much larger clone, so this may be a sequencing read error. The V call is TRBV6-6, the J call TRBJ2-5; the D gene is possibly TRBD2 (6 bases). V was clipped by 9 bases and J by 11 bases, with 25 bases between them. The CDR3 runs 14 residues. Germline CDR1 MNHNY, CDR2 SVGAGI (reference sequence). This CDR3 reads CASTVSTGGDEQYF. DNA for the CDR3: TGTGCCAGTACCGTCTCCACTGGAGGGGATGAGCAGTACTTC.

This rearrangement joins TRBV20-1 to TRBJ1-4, with D possibly matching TRBD1 (6 bases). V dropped 4 bases and J dropped 8 bases, with 23 bases sitting between them. Germline CDR1 DFQATT, CDR2 SNEGSKA (reference sequence). CDR3 length equals 16 residues. The CDR3, as DNA: TGCAGTGCTATAGTGGACAGTCCCTTACTGAGCGAAAAACTGTTTTTT. It translates to CSAIVDSPLLSEKLFF.

Only a few counts were recorded for this clonotype. V usage is TRBV27 and J usage is TRBJ2-7, with a possible D match to TRBD1 (5 bases). Trimming took 5 bases from V and 0 from J, leaving 20 bases between them. This CDR3 comprises 17 residues. Germline V gene lookup returns CDR1 MNHEY and CDR2 SMNVEV (reference sequence). In nucleotides, the CDR3 is TGTGCCAGCAGTCCACCGGCTACAGGTTCCCTCTCCTACGAGCAGTACTTC. This sequence encodes CASSPPATGSLSYEQYF.

Comments on this clonotype: A much larger clone differs by one base, so this may be a read error. CDR3 region: CASAPGVEETQYF. CDR3 DNA sequence: TGCGCCAGTGCACCGGGAGTAGAAGAGACCCAGTACTTC. This chain links TRBV5-1 with TRBJ2-5; maybe TRBD2 (6 bases). Trimming took off 8 bases at V and 3 bases at J, with 14 bases between the two ends. The CDR3 sequence is 13 residues long. Germline values: CDR1 SGHRS, CDR2 YFSETQ.

V is TRBV6-5 and J is TRBJ1-5; D is uncertain. CDR3 size: 16 residues. Germline V gene lookup returns CDR1 MNHEY and CDR2 SVGAGI. Deletions cut 0 bases from V and 6 bases from J, with 15 bases between. The CDR3 coding sequence is TGTGCCAGCAGTTACTCGCCGATTGGGGAGGGTCAGCCCCAGCATTTT. This codes for CASSYSPIGEGQPQHF.

This clonotype was observed many times. V is TRBV12-3 or TRBV12-4 and J is TRBJ1-4; no firm D call. The CDR3 is 13 amino acids. The V gene lost 1 base and the J gene lost 12 bases, with 12 bases spanning the gap. CDR3 coding DNA: TGTGCCAGCAGTTTAGGGACCCTACGGGAACTGTTTTTT. This encodes CASSLGTLRELFF.

This clonotype has just a few counts. This chain links TRBV4-2 with TRBJ1-4; D may be TRBD1 (6 bases). In germline, CDR1 is LGHNA, CDR2 YNFKEQ. V shed 1 base and J shed 2 bases, with 14 bases lying between them. The CDR3 runs 17 residues. CDR3 nucleotide sequence: TGTGCCAGCAGCCAAGTATTCAGGGGTGGGACTAATGAAAAACTGTTTTTT. It translates to CASSQVFRGGTNEKLFF.

This chain joins TRBV3-1 and TRBJ2-6, with 8 nucleotides matching TRBD1. The V and J ends lost 6 bases and 5 bases, in that order; junction bases with no gene match: 9. The germline CDR1 and CDR2 sequences are LGHDT and YNNKEL (reference sequence). This CDR3 is 16 amino acids long. The CDR3 nucleotides read TGTGCCAGCAGGTCTGGGACAGGCCCCAGGGCCAACGTCCTGACTTTC. Translation: CASRSGTGPRANVLTF.

The chain uses TRBV20-1 and TRBJ1-4; D is possibly TRBD1 (5 bases). The CDR3 consists of 16 residues. V dropped 4 bases and J dropped 8 bases, with 23 bases sitting between them. Germline V CDR1 and CDR2: DFQATT, SNEGSKA (reference sequence). This CDR3 reads CSAMPPDSPTREKLFF. CDR3 sequence (DNA): TGCAGTGCTATGCCGCCTGACAGCCCAACTAGGGAAAAACTGTTTTTT.

Details on this clonotype: Mismatch with germline at one junction end may stem from a read error. The chain has TRBV7-9 and TRBJ1-1; no firm D call. The CDR3 is made up of 11 amino acids. Germline V CDR1 and CDR2: SEHNR, FQNEAQ (reference sequence). The CDR3 bases are TGTGACAGCAGCGAAAACACTGAAGCTTTCTTT. This translates into CDSSENTEAFF. The full variable domain, its missing parts supplied by reference TRBV7-9 and TRBJ1-1, is DTGVSQNPRHKITKRGQNVTFRCDPISEHNRLYWYRQTLGQGPEFLTYFQNEAQLEKSRLLSDRFSAERPKGSFSTLEIQRTEQGDSAMYLCDSSENTEAFFGQGTRLTVV.

This rearrangement joins TRBV4-1 to TRBJ1-4, with unresolved D. The CDR3 is made up of 16 amino acids. The germline V and J ends were trimmed by 3 bases and 7 bases, with 18 bases remaining between them. From germline, CDR1 is MGHRA and CDR2 YSYEKL. CDR3 nucleotide sequence: TGCGCCAGCAGCCATGGCGGCGTGAGGCGGGGTGAAAAACTGTTTTTT. Translated: CASSHGGVRRGEKLFF.

The rearrangement joins TRBV12-3 or TRBV12-4 to TRBJ2-1; D call uncertain. Trimming took off 2 bases at V and 9 bases at J, with 8 bases between the two ends. This CDR3 is 12 amino acids long. CDR3: CASSLKVGEQFF. CDR3 in DNA: TGTGCCAGCAGTTTAAAGGTTGGTGAGCAGTTCTTC.

This clonotype was recorded a few times. V usage is TRBV7-9 and J usage is TRBJ2-3, with D hard to call. Looked up from germline, CDR1 is SEHNR and CDR2 is FQNEAQ (reference sequence). The CDR3 covers 17 residues. V lost 5 bases and J 2 bases, leaving 20 bases between the germline ends. This CDR3 reads CASSPDPRMTDTDTQYF. The CDR3 nucleotides are TGTGCCAGCAGCCCCGACCCACGGATGACTGACACAGATACGCAGTATTTT. Full variable domain (remainder filled in from reference TRBV7-9 and TRBJ2-3): DTGVSQNPRHKITKRGQNVTFRCDPISEHNRLYWYRQTLGQGPEFLTYFQNEAQLEKSRLLSDRFSAERPKGSFSTLEIQRTEQGDSAMYLCASSPDPRMTDTDTQYFGPGTRLTVL.

The chain is built from TRBV28 and TRBJ1-2; no firm D call. V was clipped by 2 bases and J by 0 bases, with 13 bases between them. Germline V gene lookup returns CDR1 MDHEN and CDR2 SYDVKM. The CDR3 runs to 16 residues. CDR3 bases: TGTGCCAGCAGTTTACTCCAGGACGTTTCTAACTATGGCTACACCTTC. It yields the protein CASSLLQDVSNYGYTF.

The chain recombines TRBV7-9 with TRBJ1-1, with 9 positions matching TRBD1. Germline assignment: CDR1 SEHNR and CDR2 FQNEAQ (reference sequence). This CDR3 has 17 residues. J lost 1 base, V lost 5 bases, and 11 bases had no gene match. The CDR3 sequence is CASSAKGTGWENTEAFF. CDR3 sequence (DNA): TGTGCCAGCAGCGCAAAAGGGACAGGGTGGGAGAACACTGAAGCTTTCTTT.

The rearrangement uses TRBV3-1 and TRBJ2-1; D is perhaps TRBD2 (5 bases). The CDR3 is 15 amino acids. The germline V gene has CDR1 LGHDT and CDR2 YNNKEL (reference sequence). Between the trimmed V and J ends, which lost 2 bases and 13 bases, there was a span of 21 bases. CDR3 DNA: TGTGCCAGCAGCCAATTCGGTCGGAGGAAAGAGACCCAGTTCTTC. This codes for CASSQFGRRKETQFF.